These 18 T cell receptor beta chains originate from one sample sequenced in a study of response to subunit inactivated influenza vaccine. Using its own MiXCR run on the RT-PCR reads, TCRdb lists one record per CDR3 protein. Of 860,000 or so distinct CDR3 sequences listed, 21% are singletons. The material sequenced was PBMCs from blood, taken 4 to 6 days after vaccination. These receptors were collected from a middle-aged man who received an inactivated influenza vaccine.

This clonotype was found a few times. In DNA form, the CDR3 reads TGTGCCAGCAGCCCTAGCCGAATGGCCTACGAGCAGTACTTC. This encodes CASSPSRMAYEQYF. The V and J genes are TRBV3-1 and TRBJ2-7; TRBD2 might be the D (5 bases). With 4 bases removed from V and 2 bases from J, the gap between germline ends came to 12 bases. The CDR3 contains 14 residues. In germline, CDR1 is LGHDT, CDR2 YNNKEL (reference sequence).

The chain employs TRBV5-1 and TRBJ2-2; no clear D. Germline-derived CDR1 and CDR2 are SGHRS and YFSETQ. The CDR3 length is 16 residues. With 0 bases removed from V and 2 bases from J, the gap between germline ends came to 11 bases. CDR3 sequence reads: CASSLAPDRNTGELFF. The CDR3, as DNA: TGCGCCAGCAGCTTGGCACCGGACCGAAACACCGGGGAGCTGTTTTTT.

A few counts support this clonotype. The V gene is TRBV5-6, the J gene TRBJ1-1; D might be TRBD1 (5 bases). The CDR3 covers 14 residues. Germline CDR1 reads SGHDT; CDR2 reads YYEEEE. Trimming took off 3 bases at V and 1 base at J, with 10 bases between the two ends. Here the CDR3 reads CASSSGLPNTEAFF. In nucleotides, the CDR3 is TGTGCCAGCAGCTCGGGACTGCCGAACACTGAAGCTTTCTTT.

This sequence joins TRBV5-1 and TRBJ2-7, with a weak D call TRBD1 (5 bases). The CDR3 consists of 15 residues. Trimming took off 3 bases at V and 0 bases at J, with 13 bases between the two ends. Germline CDR1 is SGHRS and CDR2 is YFSETQ. CDR3 DNA sequence: TGCGCCAGCAGCTCGGGCAGGGAACTCTCCTACGAGCAGTACTTC. Its translation: CASSSGRELSYEQYF.

In its sample, this clonotype was seen a few times. V gene TRBV20-1 combines with J gene TRBJ1-2; D unclear. CDR1 is DFQATT, CDR2 SNEGSKA, per germline (reference sequence). There are 12 residues in the CDR3. The V end lost 5 bases, the J end lost 0 bases, and 7 bases lay between the germline ends. For the CDR3, the DNA is TGCAGTGCTTACTCCACTAACTATGGCTACACCTTC. This sequence encodes CSAYSTNYGYTF.

This clonotype occurred a few times. V and J are TRBV20-1 and TRBJ2-3, with D perhaps TRBD1 (5 bases). CDR1 and CDR2 from the germline V gene are DFQATT and SNEGSKA (reference sequence). The V and J ends lost 4 bases and 1 base respectively, with 12 bases between them. This CDR3 is 14 amino acids long. CDR3: CSATPGLGTDTQYF. CDR3 sequence (DNA): TGCAGTGCTACCCCAGGGTTGGGCACAGATACGCAGTATTTT.

The chain carries TRBV7-2 and TRBJ2-5, with a possible D match to TRBD1 (6 bases). There are 15 residues in the CDR3. From germline, CDR1 is SGHTA and CDR2 FQGNSA. V was clipped by 1 base and J by 4 bases, with 13 bases between them. In nucleotides, the CDR3 is TGTGCCAGCAGCTTAGTGCAGTCAGGGGCAGAGACCCAGTACTTC. Protein product: CASSLVQSGAETQYF.

CDR3 region: CSARDPGTGFPYNEQFF. DNA of the CDR3: TGCAGTGCTAGAGATCCCGGGACAGGGTTCCCCTACAATGAGCAGTTCTTC. The rearrangement uses TRBV20-1 and TRBJ2-1; 9 bases align to TRBD1. The CDR3 sequence is 17 residues long. The J segment lost 2 bases and the V segment lost 0 bases, leaving 8 bases of the junction unmatched. Looked up from germline, CDR1 is DFQATT and CDR2 is SNEGSKA (reference sequence).

The chain employs TRBV6-1 and TRBJ2-5, with D uncertain. Germline V gives CDR1 MNHNS, CDR2 SASEGT. Trimming shortened V by 9 bases and J by 5 bases, and 10 bases separated the two germline ends. The CDR3 covers 11 residues. The CDR3: CASKGTETQYF. The CDR3, as DNA: TGTGCCAGTAAGGGCACGGAGACCCAGTACTTC.

The count of this clonotype is one. This chain connects TRBV9 to TRBJ2-2, with D perhaps matching TRBD1 or TRBD2 (6 bases each). CDR3 length equals 17 residues. Trimming removed 4 bases at V and 3 bases at J, with 19 bases between. CDR1 SGDLS and CDR2 YYNGEE come from the germline V gene. The CDR3 DNA follows: TGTGCCAGCAGCCTCCCGGGGCAGGGGACTCACACCGGGGAGCTGTTTTTT. This gives the protein CASSLPGQGTHTGELFF.

This chain links TRBV10-3 with TRBJ2-1, with D perhaps matching TRBD1 (5 bases). The CDR3 covers 14 residues. The germline V and J ends were trimmed by 4 bases and 7 bases, with 14 bases remaining between them. Germline assignment: CDR1 ENHRY and CDR2 SYGVKD. The CDR3: CAISGGLRANEQFF. The CDR3 coding sequence is TGTGCCATCAGTGGGGGCTTAAGGGCTAATGAGCAGTTCTTC.

The J gene is TRBJ2-7, the V gene TRBV11-2, with TRBD2 as a possible D gene (5 bases). Trimming removed 1 base from V and 4 bases from J, with 14 bases in between. The V gene's germline CDR1 is SGHAT and CDR2 FQNNGV. The CDR3 contains 15 residues. In nucleotides, the CDR3 is TGTGCCAGCAGCTTAGCGTCTCTAGCTTTGTACGAGCAGTACTTC. Translating gives CASSLASLALYEQYF.

In DNA form, the CDR3 reads TGCGCCAGCAGCTTGGAATGGGGGGGAGGTGAGCAGTTCTTC. It is translated as CASSLEWGGGEQFF. The rearrangement uses TRBV5-1 and TRBJ2-1, with 7 bases that match TRBD2. Losses at the gene ends were 0 bases for V and 9 bases for J; bases not matched to a gene: 6. The CDR3 is 14 residues long. CDR1 and CDR2 (germline): SGHRS, YFSETQ.

V and J are TRBV6-1 and TRBJ2-1, with 10 bases lining up with TRBD1. The ends lost 7 bases at V and 6 bases at J; junction bases unmatched: 6. Germline CDR1 reads MNHNS; CDR2 reads SASEGT. This CDR3 is built from 14 residues. The CDR3 is CASKRDRGLNEQFF. CDR3 DNA sequence: TGTGCCAGCAAGCGGGACAGGGGACTCAATGAGCAGTTCTTC.

The chain couples TRBV7-2 to TRBJ2-7; 14 nucleotides match TRBD2. This CDR3 contains 15 residues. Germline values: CDR1 SGHTA, CDR2 FQGNSA. V was clipped by 4 bases and J by 6 bases; unmatched bases: 5. CDR3 DNA sequence: TGTGCCAGCAGCTCGGGACTAGCGGGAGTAGGCGAGCAGTACTTC. It specifies CASSSGLAGVGEQYF.

This clonotype came up a few times. This chain uses TRBV27 with TRBJ2-1, with 10 bases that match TRBD2. The V and J ends lost 6 bases and 3 bases, in that order; junction bases with no gene match: 5. Germline values: CDR1 MNHEY, CDR2 SMNVEV (reference sequence). This CDR3 region has 15 residues. The chain's CDR3 is CASRASGRVYNEQFF. The CDR3 region has the DNA TGTGCCAGCAGGGCTAGCGGGAGAGTCTACAATGAGCAGTTCTTC.

This clonotype was detected only a few times. This sequence joins TRBV6-1 and TRBJ1-5; D unresolved. The CDR3 is 13 amino acids. Trimming left V 5 bases short and J 1 base short, with 6 bases between. The V gene's germline CDR1 is MNHNS and CDR2 SASEGT. CDR3 loop: CASSRWSNQPQHF. The CDR3 nucleotides read TGTGCCAGCAGTCGATGGAGCAATCAGCCCCAGCATTTT.

This chain uses TRBV7-2 with TRBJ2-5; maybe TRBD2 (6 bases). Trimming pared 5 bases from V and 4 bases from J, leaving 20 bases between. CDR3 size: 16 residues. CDR1 is SGHTA, CDR2 FQGNSA, per germline. CDR3 region: CASSRRNRRDLETQYF. CDR3 in DNA: TGTGCCAGCAGCCGAAGGAACAGGAGGGATCTAGAGACCCAGTACTTC.